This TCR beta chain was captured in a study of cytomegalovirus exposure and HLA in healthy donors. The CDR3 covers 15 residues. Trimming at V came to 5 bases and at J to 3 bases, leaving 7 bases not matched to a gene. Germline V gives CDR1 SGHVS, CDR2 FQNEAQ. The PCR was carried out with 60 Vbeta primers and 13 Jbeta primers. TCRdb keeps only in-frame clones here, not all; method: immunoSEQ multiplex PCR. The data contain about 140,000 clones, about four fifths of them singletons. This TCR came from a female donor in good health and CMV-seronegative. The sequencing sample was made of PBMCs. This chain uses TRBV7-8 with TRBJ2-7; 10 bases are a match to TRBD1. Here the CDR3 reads CASSHRGQGYYEQYF. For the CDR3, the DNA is TGTGCCAGCAGCCATAGGGGACAGGGGTACTACGAGCAGTACTTC.